This T cell receptor (beta chain) stems from a study of blood T cell repertoires in COVID-19. Study as a whole: The samples span acute and convalescent COVID-19 from the United States, Italy and Spain. The analysed material was cDNA or gDNA that came from T cells, B-cell-depleted T cells, or PBMCs.

Germline values: CDR1 DFQATT, CDR2 SNEGSKA (reference sequence). The CDR3 runs 14 residues. The germline V and J ends were trimmed by 3 bases and 1 base, with 10 bases remaining between them. Original data processing: It was from reference gene primer amplification that nucleated cell counts were estimated. Measured with immunoSEQ multiplex PCR; TCRdb has only the in-frame clones, and not every one. That table gives V, J and clone size, and the DNA gave D and trimming. Counted here are over 75,000 clones, 86% occurring once; the ten biggest clones make up roughly 27%. Material for sequencing was peripheral blood. V is TRBV20-1 and J is TRBJ1-5; no firm D call. The TCR sequence derives from a human donor in a cohort sampled during active COVID-19. CDR3 loop: CSASQYGSNQPQHF. Written as DNA, the CDR3 is TGCAGTGCTAGTCAGTACGGGAGCAATCAGCCCCAGCATTTT.